These T cell receptor beta chains were read from a single sample in a study of cytomegalovirus exposure and HLA in healthy donors. Only in-frame clones appear in the TCRdb table, and some are missing; sequencing was by immunoSEQ multiplex PCR. This table holds around 90,000 clones, 70% to 85% found once. The specimen sequenced was PBMCs. These receptors were taken from a human donor in good health. Each CDR3 is given with its conserved first and last residue. A D gene is named only where the DNA matches it firmly. Expanded clones get a size class; other rows say once, few or many, or leave the size out.

abundance	v_gene	d_gene	j_gene	CDR3aa	CDR3nt
NA	TRBV7-3	TRBD2	TRBJ2-5	CASSLSPSGETQYF	TGTGCCAGCAGCTTAAGTCCTAGCGGGGAGACCCAGTACTTC
once	TRBV7-6	TRBD2	TRBJ2-5	CASSPRTGGAQYF	TGTGCCAGCAGCCCCCGGACGGGAGGGGCCCAGTACTTC
NA	TRBV9	TRBD1	TRBJ2-1	CASSGPGQGGDEQFF	TGTGCCAGCAGCGGACCGGGACAGGGAGGCGATGAGCAGTTCTTC
once	TRBV12-1	NA	TRBJ2-1	CASSFGGESSYNEQFF	TGTGCCAGCAGCTTTGGGGGGGAGAGCTCCTACAATGAGCAGTTCTTC
once	TRBV6-1	NA	TRBJ1-1	CASSEPGLPGTEAFF	TGTGCCAGCAGTGAACCAGGACTACCGGGCACTGAAGCTTTCTTT
NA	TRBV4-1	NA	TRBJ2-5	CASSQVAGVGGIKTQYF	TGCGCCAGCAGCCAAGTCGCCGGGGTGGGCGGGATTAAGACCCAGTACTTC
NA	TRBV28	TRBD2	TRBJ2-1	CASTPEREFNEQFF	TGTGCCAGCACCCCGGAGCGGGAGTTCAATGAGCAGTTCTTC
NA	TRBV27	TRBD1	TRBJ1-2	CASATVDRGYGYTF	TGTGCCAGCGCCACCGTGGACAGGGGCTATGGCTACACCTTC
NA	TRBV9	TRBD1	TRBJ2-2	CASSGRDRVPNTGELFF	TGTGCCAGCAGCGGTCGGGACAGGGTACCGAACACCGGGGAGCTGTTTTTT
once	TRBV5-1	TRBD2	TRBJ2-1	CASSSTGGNYNEQFF	TGCGCCAGCAGCTCTACGGGGGGGAACTACAATGAGCAGTTCTTC
NA	TRBV6-5	TRBD1	TRBJ1-6	CASSYSGQGKSPLHF	TGTGCCAGCAGTTACTCGGGACAGGGGAAATCACCCCTCCACTTT
few	TRBV5-8	NA	TRBJ2-7	CASSFTYEQYF	TGTGCCAGCAGCTTTACCTACGAGCAGTACTTC
NA	TRBV9	NA	TRBJ1-3	CASSLTSKGNTIYF	TGTGCCAGCAGCCTCACTAGTAAGGGAAACACCATATATTTT
NA	TRBV19	NA	TRBJ2-7	CASSASGVSTYEQYF	TGTGCCAGTAGTGCGTCAGGGGTCTCCACCTACGAGCAGTACTTC
NA	TRBV9	TRBD1	TRBJ2-2	CASSVGGQGALKSGELFF	TGTGCCAGCAGCGTAGGGGGACAGGGGGCGTTGAAATCCGGGGAGCTGTTTTTT